The sequence of this TCR beta chain was determined in a study of T cell responses to AZD1222 COVID-19 vaccine. The study, taken as a whole, reports: There were vaccine-associated CD4 TCRs across spike, dominant at 160-218 and 743-854.

Note on this clone: Its specificity is unknown.

TCRdb's copy holds only in-frame clones and misses some; the assay was immunoSEQ multiplex PCR. This sample has some 120,000 clones, with 70% to 90% found just once. Germline assignment: CDR1 SGHAT and CDR2 FQNNGV. This CDR3 has 14 residues. The V gene lost 3 bases and the J gene lost 2 bases, with 10 bases spanning the gap. The chain joins TRBV11-2 to TRBJ2-5; D possibly corresponds to TRBD2 (6 bases). The TCR originated in an adult who received the AZD1222 COVID-19 vaccine. The starting material was peripheral blood, obtained 28 days after the second AZD1222 dose. CDR3 protein: CASSLASEQETQYF. CDR3 in DNA: TGTGCCAGCAGCTTGGCTAGCGAGCAAGAGACCCAGTACTTC.